This TCR beta chain was sequenced during a study of blood T cell repertoires in COVID-19. Measured with immunoSEQ multiplex PCR; TCRdb has only the in-frame clones, and not every one. The sample records around 140,000 clones, roughly 90% being singletons. Germline V gene lookup returns CDR1 MNHEY and CDR2 SVGAGI. Trimming removed 5 bases from V and 9 bases from J; junction bases left unmatched: 9. The CDR3 runs to 15 residues. Sample: peripheral blood. The V call is TRBV6-5, the J call TRBJ2-1; TRBD2 matches at 11 bases. This clonotype originated in a woman aged 45-65 years with acute or convalescent COVID-19. The DNA of the CDR3 is TGTGCCAGCAGTCCCGGGACTAGCGGACGGGCTGAGCAGTTCTTC. It specifies CASSPGTSGRAEQFF.